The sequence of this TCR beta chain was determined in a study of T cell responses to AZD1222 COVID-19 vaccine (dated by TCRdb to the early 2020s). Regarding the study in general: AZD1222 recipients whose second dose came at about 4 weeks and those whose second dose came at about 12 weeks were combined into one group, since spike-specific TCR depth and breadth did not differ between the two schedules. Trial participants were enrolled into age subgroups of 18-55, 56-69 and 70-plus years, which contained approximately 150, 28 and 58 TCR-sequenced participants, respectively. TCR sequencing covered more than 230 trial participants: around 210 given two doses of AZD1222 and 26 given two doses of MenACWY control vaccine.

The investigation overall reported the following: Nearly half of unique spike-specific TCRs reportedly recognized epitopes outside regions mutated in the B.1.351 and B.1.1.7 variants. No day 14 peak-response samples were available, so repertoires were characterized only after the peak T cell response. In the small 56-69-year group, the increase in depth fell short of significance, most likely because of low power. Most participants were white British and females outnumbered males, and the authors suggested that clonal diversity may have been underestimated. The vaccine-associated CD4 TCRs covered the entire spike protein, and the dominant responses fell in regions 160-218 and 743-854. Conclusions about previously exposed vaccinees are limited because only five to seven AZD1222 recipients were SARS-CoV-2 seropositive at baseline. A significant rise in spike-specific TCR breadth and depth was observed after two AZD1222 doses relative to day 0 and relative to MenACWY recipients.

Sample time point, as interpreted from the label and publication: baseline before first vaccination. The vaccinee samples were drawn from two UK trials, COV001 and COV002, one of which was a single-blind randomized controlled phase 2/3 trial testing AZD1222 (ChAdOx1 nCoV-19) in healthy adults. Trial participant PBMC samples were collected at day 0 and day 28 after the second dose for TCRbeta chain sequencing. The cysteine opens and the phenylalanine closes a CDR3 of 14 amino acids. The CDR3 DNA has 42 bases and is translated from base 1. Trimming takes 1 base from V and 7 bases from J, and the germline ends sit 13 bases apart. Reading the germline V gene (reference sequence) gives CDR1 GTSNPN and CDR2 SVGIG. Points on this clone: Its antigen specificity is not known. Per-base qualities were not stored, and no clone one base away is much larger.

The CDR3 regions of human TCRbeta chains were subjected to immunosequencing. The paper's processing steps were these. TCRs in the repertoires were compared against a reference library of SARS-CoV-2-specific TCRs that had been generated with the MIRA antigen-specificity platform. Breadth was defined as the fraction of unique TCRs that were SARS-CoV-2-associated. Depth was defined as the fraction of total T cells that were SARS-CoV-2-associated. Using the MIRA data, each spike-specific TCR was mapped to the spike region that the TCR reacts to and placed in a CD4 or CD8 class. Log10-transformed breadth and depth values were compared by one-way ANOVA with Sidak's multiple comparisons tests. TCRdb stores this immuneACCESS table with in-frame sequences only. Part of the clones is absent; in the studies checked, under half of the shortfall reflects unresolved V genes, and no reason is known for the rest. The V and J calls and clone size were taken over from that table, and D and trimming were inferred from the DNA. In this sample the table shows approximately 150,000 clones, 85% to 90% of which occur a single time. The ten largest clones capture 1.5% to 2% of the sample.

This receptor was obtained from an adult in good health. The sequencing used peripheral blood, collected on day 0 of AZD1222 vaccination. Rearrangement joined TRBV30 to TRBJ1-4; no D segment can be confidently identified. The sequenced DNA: TGTGCCTGGAGTGAAGATCTGGCAAGTGAAAAACTGTTTTTT. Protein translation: CAWSEDLASEKLFF.